A selection of T cell receptor beta chains follows, all from one sample in a study of blood T cell repertoires in COVID-19. The repertoire was sequenced with immunoSEQ multiplex PCR; TCRdb's copy has only in-frame clones and lacks some. This sample yields about 340,000 clones, of which around 87% are seen a single time; just under 6.5% belongs to the top ten. Sequenced sample: peripheral blood. The source is a woman between 45 and 60 years old with COVID-19, enrolled during active disease. The CDR3 runs from the conserved cysteine through the conserved F or W. D genes are given only for firm matches. Clone size is shown for a subset of rows, as once, few, many or a class of expanded clone.

j_call: TRBJ2-1
d_call: TRBD2
v_call: TRBV6-4
clone_size: -
cdr3_nt: TGTGCCAGCTCCCTAGCGGGAGGGGAGGGCTATGAGCAGTTCTTC
cdr3_aa: CASSLAGGEGYEQFF

j_call: TRBJ2-5
d_call: -
v_call: TRBV19
clone_size: -
cdr3_nt: TGTGCCAGTAGTATAGACGGGAACCCCATTAAAGAGACCCAGTACTTC
cdr3_aa: CASSIDGNPIKETQYF

j_call: TRBJ2-5
d_call: TRBD1
v_call: TRBV24-1
clone_size: -
cdr3_nt: TGTGCCACCAGTGCTACAGGGGGACAAGAGACCCAGTACTTC
cdr3_aa: CATSATGGQETQYF

j_call: TRBJ2-7
d_call: -
v_call: TRBV28
clone_size: -
cdr3_nt: TGTGCCAGCCAAGGCGGAGTGTCCTACGAGCAGTACTTC
cdr3_aa: CASQGGVSYEQYF

j_call: TRBJ2-7
d_call: TRBD2
v_call: TRBV3-1/TRBV3-2
clone_size: -
cdr3_nt: TGTGCCAGCAGCGCAGCGGGAGGTGCCTCCTACGAGCAGTACTTC
cdr3_aa: CASSAAGGASYEQYF

j_call: TRBJ1-2
d_call: -
v_call: TRBV6-5
clone_size: -
cdr3_nt: TGTGCCAGCAGTTTTCGGGTGACCCGACGGGATGGCTACACCTTC
cdr3_aa: CASSFRVTRRDGYTF

j_call: TRBJ2-5
d_call: -
v_call: TRBV24-1
clone_size: -
cdr3_nt: TGTGCCACCAGTGAAACCGGGAGTCAAGAGACCCAGTACTTC
cdr3_aa: CATSETGSQETQYF

j_call: TRBJ2-3
d_call: -
v_call: TRBV3-1/TRBV3-2
clone_size: once
cdr3_nt: TGTGCCAGCAATCAGCGCTCTAGCACAGATACGCAGTATTTT
cdr3_aa: CASNQRSSTDTQYF

j_call: TRBJ2-7
d_call: TRBD2
v_call: TRBV29-1
clone_size: -
cdr3_nt: TGCAGCGTCGTAGCGGGAGCGGTGCAGTACTTC
cdr3_aa: CSVVAGAVQYF

j_call: TRBJ2-7
d_call: TRBD2
v_call: TRBV5-4
clone_size: once
cdr3_nt: TGTGCCAGCAGCCCACCGGGACTAGCGGGAGGGAGGAGCTCCTACGAGCAGTACTTC
cdr3_aa: CASSPPGLAGGRSSYEQYF

j_call: TRBJ2-3
d_call: -
v_call: TRBV5-8
clone_size: -
cdr3_nt: TGTGCCAGCAGCTCCTACGCGGGGCTGGGGACAGATACGCAGTATTTT
cdr3_aa: CASSSYAGLGTDTQYF

j_call: TRBJ1-2
d_call: -
v_call: TRBV19
clone_size: -
cdr3_nt: TGTGCCAGTACGAGACAATCTAACTATGGCTACACCTTC
cdr3_aa: CASTRQSNYGYTF

j_call: TRBJ1-4
d_call: -
v_call: TRBV2
clone_size: few
cdr3_nt: TGTGCCAGCAACTTAGGAGCAACTAATGAAAAACTGTTTTTT
cdr3_aa: CASNLGATNEKLFF

j_call: TRBJ2-5
d_call: TRBD2
v_call: TRBV2
clone_size: -
cdr3_nt: TGTGCCAGCCAGGGACTAGGAGAGACCCAGTACTTC
cdr3_aa: CASQGLGETQYF

j_call: TRBJ2-5
d_call: -
v_call: TRBV5-1
clone_size: -
cdr3_nt: TGCGCCAGCAGCTTGGTCTCCAGTAACCAAGAGACCCAGTACTTC
cdr3_aa: CASSLVSSNQETQYF

j_call: TRBJ2-1
d_call: TRBD1
v_call: TRBV3-1/TRBV3-2
clone_size: -
cdr3_nt: TGTGCCAGCAGCCAAGTAAGGGCTAGGACAGGACCCAATGAGCAGTTCTTC
cdr3_aa: CASSQVRARTGPNEQFF

j_call: TRBJ1-2
d_call: -
v_call: TRBV30
clone_size: -
cdr3_nt: TGTGCCTGGAGTTCACAGGGAACCGTTAACTATGGCTACACCTTC
cdr3_aa: CAWSSQGTVNYGYTF

j_call: TRBJ1-2
d_call: TRBD1
v_call: TRBV5-1
clone_size: -
cdr3_nt: TGCGCCAGCAGCCGGGGACAGGGGGCGGTTTATGGCTACACCTTC
cdr3_aa: CASSRGQGAVYGYTF

j_call: TRBJ1-4
d_call: -
v_call: TRBV30
clone_size: -
cdr3_nt: TGTGCCTGGAGTCGGGGGTCGGAAGAAAAACTGTTTTTT
cdr3_aa: CAWSRGSEEKLFF

j_call: TRBJ1-2
d_call: TRBD1
v_call: TRBV2
clone_size: -
cdr3_nt: TGTGCCAGCAGATCTACAGGGGGCGTGGGCTATGGCTACACCTTC
cdr3_aa: CASRSTGGVGYGYTF

j_call: TRBJ2-1
d_call: -
v_call: TRBV11-1
clone_size: -
cdr3_nt: TGTGCCAGCAGCTTGTCAGACAGCTCCTACAATGAGCAGTTCTTC
cdr3_aa: CASSLSDSSYNEQFF

j_call: TRBJ1-2
d_call: -
v_call: TRBV29-1
clone_size: once
cdr3_nt: TGCAGCGTTGAAGGCCTCTCCCCAGGGAACTATGGCTACACCTTC
cdr3_aa: CSVEGLSPGNYGYTF

j_call: TRBJ2-3
d_call: -
v_call: TRBV4-1
clone_size: -
cdr3_nt: TGCGCCAGCAGCTCTTTCACAGATACGCAGTATTTT
cdr3_aa: CASSSFTDTQYF

j_call: TRBJ1-2
d_call: -
v_call: TRBV5-4
clone_size: -
cdr3_nt: TGTGCCAGCAGCTTGGGGGGCTCGGTCGGCCTGATGGATGGCTACACCTTC
cdr3_aa: CASSLGGSVGLMDGYTF

j_call: TRBJ1-4
d_call: -
v_call: TRBV7-2
clone_size: -
cdr3_nt: TGTGCCAGCAGCTCCACAGGTTTAAATGAAAAACTGTTTTTT
cdr3_aa: CASSSTGLNEKLFF

j_call: TRBJ2-1
d_call: -
v_call: TRBV27
clone_size: -
cdr3_nt: TGTGCCAGCAGTCCCTTTTCCCCCCCCAATGAGCAGTTCTTC
cdr3_aa: CASSPFSPPNEQFF

j_call: TRBJ1-1
d_call: TRBD1
v_call: TRBV18
clone_size: once
cdr3_nt: TGTGCCAGCTCACCCCCGGGACAGGGTGTGAACACTGAAGCTTTCTTT
cdr3_aa: CASSPPGQGVNTEAFF

j_call: TRBJ2-2
d_call: -
v_call: TRBV9
clone_size: once
cdr3_nt: TGTGCCAGCAGCGGAAGATACTTGGGGGAGCTGTTTTTT
cdr3_aa: CASSGRYLGELFF

j_call: TRBJ2-2
d_call: TRBD2
v_call: TRBV5-1
clone_size: -
cdr3_nt: TGCGCCAGCAGCTCGGGGCTAGCGGGGAACACCGGGGAGCTGTTTTTT
cdr3_aa: CASSSGLAGNTGELFF

j_call: TRBJ2-3
d_call: TRBD1
v_call: TRBV5-1
clone_size: -
cdr3_nt: TGCGCCAGCTCGGGACAGGGGAGAACAGATACGCAGTATTTT
cdr3_aa: CASSGQGRTDTQYF

j_call: TRBJ1-1
d_call: -
v_call: TRBV3-1/TRBV3-2
clone_size: few
cdr3_nt: TGTGCCAGCAGCCAAGGCGGGGCTTGGACTGAAGCTTTCTTT
cdr3_aa: CASSQGGAWTEAFF

j_call: TRBJ2-7
d_call: -
v_call: TRBV6-1
clone_size: -
cdr3_nt: TGTGCCAGCAGTGAGTTACAGTACGAGCAGTACTTC
cdr3_aa: CASSELQYEQYF

j_call: TRBJ2-1
d_call: TRBD2
v_call: TRBV30
clone_size: few
cdr3_nt: TGTGCCTGGACTGAGGCGGGAGTCCAGGGAAATGAGCAGTTCTTC
cdr3_aa: CAWTEAGVQGNEQFF

j_call: TRBJ2-2
d_call: TRBD1
v_call: TRBV19
clone_size: -
cdr3_nt: TGTGCCAGTACCCCCAGGTACAGGGGAAGGACCGGGGAGCTGTTTTTT
cdr3_aa: CASTPRYRGRTGELFF

j_call: TRBJ1-5
d_call: TRBD1
v_call: TRBV6-4
clone_size: -
cdr3_nt: TGTGCCAGCAGTGCCGGGACAGGGGGCAATCAGCCCCAGCATTTT
cdr3_aa: CASSAGTGGNQPQHF

j_call: TRBJ2-1
d_call: -
v_call: TRBV7-6
clone_size: -
cdr3_nt: TGTGCCAGCAGCCCTTACGGGAGTCTGTCCTACAATGAGCAGTTCTTC
cdr3_aa: CASSPYGSLSYNEQFF

j_call: TRBJ2-7
d_call: -
v_call: TRBV27
clone_size: -
cdr3_nt: TGTGCCAGCAGTTTATCACAGGTTACCTACGAGCAGTACTTC
cdr3_aa: CASSLSQVTYEQYF

j_call: TRBJ2-7
d_call: TRBD2
v_call: TRBV19
clone_size: -
cdr3_nt: TGTGCCAGTAGTGCCGTAAGCGGGAGCGGACCTGAGCAGTACTTC
cdr3_aa: CASSAVSGSGPEQYF

j_call: TRBJ2-7
d_call: -
v_call: TRBV5-1
clone_size: -
cdr3_nt: TGCGCCAGCAGCTTGGAGGGGCCGGTCAGCTCCTACGAGCAGTACTTC
cdr3_aa: CASSLEGPVSSYEQYF

j_call: TRBJ2-2
d_call: TRBD1
v_call: TRBV18
clone_size: -
cdr3_nt: TGTGCCAGCTCACTCACCGACAGGGGGCAACCCGGGGAGCTGTTTTTT
cdr3_aa: CASSLTDRGQPGELFF

j_call: TRBJ2-3
d_call: -
v_call: TRBV18
clone_size: -
cdr3_nt: TGTGCCAGCTCACGGGCAGCTACCACAGATACGCAGTATTTT
cdr3_aa: CASSRAATTDTQYF

j_call: TRBJ2-5
d_call: TRBD2
v_call: TRBV2
clone_size: -
cdr3_nt: TGTGCCAGCGGATGGGGCGGGAGGACTGAGACCCAGTACTTC
cdr3_aa: CASGWGGRTETQYF

j_call: TRBJ2-7
d_call: -
v_call: TRBV6-6
clone_size: -
cdr3_nt: TGTGCCAGCAGCCCATGGGACTTCTACGAGCAGTACTTC
cdr3_aa: CASSPWDFYEQYF

j_call: TRBJ2-3
d_call: TRBD1
v_call: TRBV7-9
clone_size: -
cdr3_nt: TGTGCCAGCAGAACCGGGACAGGGGGGACAGATACGCAGTATTTT
cdr3_aa: CASRTGTGGTDTQYF

j_call: TRBJ2-5
d_call: -
v_call: TRBV11-3
clone_size: once
cdr3_nt: TGTGCCAGCAGCCCCTCCCAAGAGACCCAGTACTTC
cdr3_aa: CASSPSQETQYF